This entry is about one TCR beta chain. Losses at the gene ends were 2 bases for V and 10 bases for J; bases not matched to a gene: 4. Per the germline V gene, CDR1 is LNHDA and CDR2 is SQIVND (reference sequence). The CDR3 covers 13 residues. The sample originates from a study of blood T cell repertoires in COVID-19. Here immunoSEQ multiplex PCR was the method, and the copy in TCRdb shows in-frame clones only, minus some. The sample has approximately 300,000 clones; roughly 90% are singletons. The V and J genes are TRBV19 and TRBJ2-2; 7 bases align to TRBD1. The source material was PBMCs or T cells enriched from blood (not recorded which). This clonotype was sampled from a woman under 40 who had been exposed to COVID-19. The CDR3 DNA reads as TGTGCCAGTAGTATAAGGACAGGTTTGGAGCTGTTTTTT. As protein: CASSIRTGLELFF.